Below, one TCR beta chain is given with its context. The entry originates in a study of long-term antiretroviral therapy in people with HIV. About the research overall: The earliest samples came about a decade before the 2015 immediate-ART recommendation.

Germline loops: CDR1 LNHDA, CDR2 SQIVND (reference sequence). J gave up 1 base and V 4 bases, and 5 bases lay outside the gene matches. The CDR3 is 16 amino acids. Runs used v3.0 of the immunoSEQ assay and were done at survey level. Repertoires were generated with immunoSEQ multiplex PCR, while TCRdb's copy carries only in-frame clones and drops some. The sample includes 15,000 to 20,000 clones, roughly 80% seen only once; the top ten take about 16%. The chain uses TRBV19 and TRBJ2-1; 9 nucleotides line up with TRBD2. The sample was unsorted PBMCs, taken roughly 2.1 years before starting antiretroviral therapy. The TCR sequence derives from a man under 40 with HIV. In nucleotides, the CDR3 is TGTGCCAGTAGTAAGTCTACTAGCGGGTCCTACAATGAGCAGTTCTTC. Its protein is CASSKSTSGSYNEQFF.